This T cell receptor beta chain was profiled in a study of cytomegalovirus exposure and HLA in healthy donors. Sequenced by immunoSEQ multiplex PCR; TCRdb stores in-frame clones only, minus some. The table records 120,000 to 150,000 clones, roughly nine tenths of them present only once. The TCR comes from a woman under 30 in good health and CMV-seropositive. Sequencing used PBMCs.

CDR3 nucleotides: TGTGCCAGCAGCTTAGCGAGGGGTAGCGGGAGAGCGGTCGAGACCCAGTACTTC. Translating it yields CASSLARGSGRAVETQYF. The chain combines TRBV7-9 with TRBJ2-5; 9 nucleotides line up with TRBD2. V trimming: 0 bases; J trimming: 5 bases; junction bases outside the gene matches: 13. The germline V gene has CDR1 SEHNR and CDR2 FQNEAQ (reference sequence). This CDR3 spans 18 amino acids. Full variable domain (rest looked up from reference TRBV7-9 and TRBJ2-5): DTGVSQNPRHKITKRGQNVTFRCDPISEHNRLYWYRQTLGQGPEFLTYFQNEAQLEKSRLLSDRFSAERPKGSFSTLEIQRTEQGDSAMYLCASSLARGSGRAVETQYFGPGTRLLVL.